What follows are 9 T cell receptor beta chains derived from one specimen sequenced in a study of blood T cell repertoires in COVID-19. Here immunoSEQ multiplex PCR was the method, and the copy in TCRdb shows in-frame clones only, minus some. The top ten hold approximately 1.7% of the sample, which has around 110,000 clones, 90% seen once. Sequencing input: peripheral blood. The source of these receptors is a human donor with active COVID-19. The donor label of this sample is uncertain.

The genes are TRBV29-1 and TRBJ2-1; 12 nucleotides agree with TRBD2. The germline CDR1 and CDR2 sequences are SQVTM and ANQGSEA. Trimming at V came to 5 bases and at J to 9 bases, leaving 5 bases not matched to a gene. The CDR3 sequence is 13 residues long. The CDR3, as DNA: TGCAGCGTTACTAGCGGGGGGCATGGTGAGCAGTTCTTC. Translation gives CSVTSGGHGEQFF.

The chain joins TRBV5-1 to TRBJ1-6, with 8 bases lining up with TRBD1. The CDR3 runs to 14 residues. Germline CDR1 is SGHRS and CDR2 is YFSETQ. The junction had 2 bases not matched to a gene; V was cut back by 5 bases and J by 4 bases. CDR3 region: CASRGTGYNSPLHF. In nucleotides, the CDR3 is TGCGCCAGCAGAGGGACAGGTTATAATTCACCCCTCCACTTT.

This sequence joins TRBV14 and TRBJ1-1, with D possibly matching TRBD1 (5 bases). Germline loops: CDR1 SGHDN, CDR2 FVKESK. This CDR3 spans 14 amino acids. V lost 1 base to trimming and J lost 4 bases, with 10 bases between them. The chain's CDR3 is CASSQVYGGTEAFF. The CDR3 region has the DNA TGTGCCAGCAGCCAAGTATACGGGGGCACTGAAGCTTTCTTT. The full variable domain, with the rest looked up from reference TRBV14 and TRBJ1-1, is EAGVTQFPSHSVIEKGQTVTLRCDPISGHDNLYWYRRVMGKEIKFLLHFVKESKQDESGMPNNRFLAERTGGTYSTLKVQPAELEDSGVYFCASSQVYGGTEAFFGQGTRLTVV.

The chain combines TRBV6-2 or TRBV6-3 with TRBJ1-2; weak D call: TRBD1 (6 bases). Trimming left V 5 bases short and J 4 bases short, with 11 bases between. The CDR3 runs 13 residues. CDR1 and CDR2 (germline): MNHEY, SVGEGT. The CDR3 nucleotides read TGTGCCAGCAGTGGCGGACAGCCCTATGGCTACACCTTC. This sequence encodes CASSGGQPYGYTF.

This clone was recorded a few times. The V and J genes are TRBV7-9 and TRBJ2-3, with 7 bases matching TRBD1. Germline-derived CDR1 and CDR2 are SEHNR and FQNEAQ (reference sequence). Trimming took 5 bases from V and 5 from J; bases not matched to a gene: 10. This CDR3 is 15 amino acids long. CDR3 sequence reads: CASSARQGEGDTQYF. In DNA form, the CDR3 reads TGTGCCAGCAGCGCTCGACAGGGAGAAGGAGATACGCAGTATTTT.

The chain couples TRBV11-2 to TRBJ1-1, with 7 bases identical to TRBD1. The CDR3 contains 12 residues. Germline assignment: CDR1 SGHAT and CDR2 FQNNGV. The trim removed 8 bases at V and 5 bases at J, leaving 5 bases unmatched. The CDR3 loop reads CASQGGLTEAFF. CDR3 nucleotide sequence: TGTGCCAGCCAGGGGGGATTAACTGAAGCTTTCTTT.

The V call is TRBV4-1, the J call TRBJ2-7; a weak D match, TRBD1 (6 bases). The CDR3 loop spans 15 amino acids. V was clipped by 5 bases and J by 7 bases, with 21 bases between them. The V gene's germline CDR1 is MGHRA and CDR2 YSYEKL. The CDR3 region has the DNA TGCGCCAGCAGCTACCTCAGGGGCACCCCTTTGGAGCAGTACTTC. Residues: CASSYLRGTPLEQYF.

The V call is TRBV6-2 or TRBV6-3, the J call TRBJ1-1, with 7 bases matching TRBD1. The CDR3 sequence is 15 residues long. The ends lost 2 bases at V and 4 bases at J; junction bases unmatched: 7. CDR1 and CDR2 (germline): MNHEY, SVGEGT. In DNA, the CDR3 is TGTGCCAGCAGTTACCTTGACAGGGTTAGCACTGAAGCTTTCTTT. It is translated as CASSYLDRVSTEAFF.

The chain combines TRBV9 with TRBJ1-6, with D possibly being TRBD1 (5 bases). Trimming took off 2 bases at V and 8 bases at J, with 14 bases between the two ends. The CDR3 spans 15 residues. Germline CDR1 SGDLS, CDR2 YYNGEE. The chain's CDR3 is CASSVKTAGHSPLHF. For the CDR3, the DNA is TGTGCCAGCAGCGTCAAGACAGCGGGTCATTCACCCCTCCACTTT.